This T cell receptor beta chain was profiled in a study of cytomegalovirus exposure and HLA in healthy donors. Turning to this clone: What it binds is not known.

Amplification used 60 Vbeta primers and 13 Jbeta primers. This table comes from immunoSEQ multiplex PCR, and its TCRdb copy is limited to in-frame clones, with some not included. The sample has roughly 100,000 clones, 60% to 85% seen once; the top ten hold around 5.3%. Overall study results and limits: According to the study, 180 or so TCR beta chains were cytomegalovirus-associated.

The junction had 5 bases not matched to a gene; V was cut back by 6 bases and J by 5 bases. There are 14 residues in the CDR3. Germline CDR1 KGHSH, CDR2 LQKENI. The rearrangement joins TRBV18 to TRBJ1-4, with 8 bases identical to TRBD1. The sample consisted of PBMCs. This receptor was taken from a woman aged 40 to 50 in good health and CMV-seronegative. The CDR3 DNA follows: TGTGCCAGCTCCGGCCAGGGGGCCAATGAAAAACTGTTTTTT. It encodes CASSGQGANEKLFF.